This T cell receptor beta chain was recorded in a study of CD8+CD57+ T cells in acquired aplastic anemia. Sequencing involved patients with CD8+CD57+ cell expansion previously shown by flow cytometry. Both TCR beta VDJ combination and CDR3 sequence profiling were carried out. Genomic DNA was the template for this profiling. MiXCR, run by TCRdb on the reads, gives a single entry per CDR3 protein. This table holds about 160,000 distinct CDR3 sequences, 40% to 55% found once. Trimming took 2 bases from V and 9 from J; bases not matched to a gene: 5. Germline lookup yields CDR1 DFQATT and CDR2 SNEGSKA (reference sequence). CDR3 length equals 15 residues.

The chain has TRBV20-1 and TRBJ1-6; 12 positions agree with TRBD1. The origin of this receptor is a human donor with aplastic anemia. Sequencing was carried out using sorted CD4+, CD8+, or CD8+CD57+ T cells (not recorded which) from PBMCs. DNA of the CDR3: TGCAGTGCTAGACCCGGGACAGGGGGCGTTTCACCCCTCCACTTT. It specifies CSARPGTGGVSPLHF.